This is a list of T cell receptor beta chains from one sample in a study of PD-1 blockade in classical Hodgkin lymphoma. The repertoire was sequenced with immunoSEQ multiplex PCR; TCRdb's copy has only in-frame clones and lacks some. This sample has about 64,000 clones, with roughly nine tenths found just once. The sample here was peripheral blood mononuclear cells (PBMCs), taken before the fourth cycle of nivolumab. Receptors originate from a human donor with classical Hodgkin lymphoma. CDR3s include the opening cysteine and the closing phenylalanine or tryptophan. The D gene is left open where the match is weak. Clone size is shown for a subset of rows, as once, few, many or a class of expanded clone.

J gene | V gene | D gene | CDR3 length | clone size | CDR3 protein | CDR3 DNA
TRBJ2-1 | TRBV25-1 | . | 14 | . | CASSDRVGTNEQFF | TGTGCCAGCAGTGACCGGGTTGGGACGAATGAGCAGTTCTTC
TRBJ2-2 | TRBV4-1 | . | 14 | once | CASSQARGTGELFF | TGCGCCAGCAGCCAAGCTCGTGGGACCGGGGAGCTGTTTTTT
TRBJ2-5 | TRBV28 | TRBD1 | 13 | . | CASSGTGEETQYF | TGTGCCAGCAGTGGGACAGGGGAAGAGACCCAGTACTTC
TRBJ2-3 | TRBV5-8 | TRBD2 | 18 | . | CASSLGTSGGGRADTQYF | TGTGCCAGCAGCTTGGGGACTAGCGGGGGGGGCCGGGCAGATACGCAGTATTTT
TRBJ2-7 | TRBV27 | . | 13 | few | CASSRLSSYEQYF | TGTGCCAGCAGCCGTCTATCCTCCTACGAGCAGTACTTC
TRBJ2-5 | TRBV6-1 | . | 15 | . | CASINSPNGWETQYF | TGTGCCAGCATTAACAGTCCGAACGGATGGGAGACCCAGTACTTC
TRBJ1-5 | TRBV15 | . | 15 | . | CATRVGRNSNQPQHF | TGTGCCACCAGGGTGGGCAGAAATAGCAATCAGCCCCAGCATTTT
TRBJ1-6 | TRBV12-1 | . | 14 | . | CASSPSERNSPLHF | TGTGCCAGCAGCCCTTCAGAGCGTAATTCACCCCTCCACTTT
TRBJ2-1 | TRBV7-3 | . | 14 | . | CASSVQGLFDEQFF | TGTGCCAGCAGCGTACAGGGACTATTTGATGAGCAGTTCTTC
TRBJ2-2 | TRBV19 | TRBD2 | 14 | . | CASRLAGDLGELFF | TGTGCCAGTCGACTAGCGGGGGACCTGGGGGAGCTGTTTTTT
TRBJ2-1 | TRBV21-1 | . | 11 | . | CASSKDPSSFF | TGTGCCAGCAGCAAGGACCCCTCTTCGTTCTTC
TRBJ2-5 | TRBV28 | TRBD1 | 14 | . | CASSRDSDLETQYF | TGTGCCAGCAGTCGGGACAGCGACTTAGAGACCCAGTACTTC
TRBJ2-7 | TRBV2 | . | 11 | . | CASTYKAEQYF | TGTGCCAGCACTTACAAGGCTGAGCAGTACTTC
TRBJ1-6 | TRBV5-6 | TRBD1 | 16 | once | CASSLRDSYYNSPLHF | TGTGCCAGCAGCCTCCGGGACAGCTACTATAATTCACCCCTCCACTTT
TRBJ1-1 | TRBV2 | TRBD1 | 13 | . | CASSLDRALGAFF | TGTGCCAGCAGCCTGGACAGGGCCCTTGGGGCTTTCTTT
TRBJ2-7 | TRBV19 | . | 13 | . | CASSILGGREQYF | TGTGCCAGTAGTATTCTCGGTGGGCGCGAGCAGTACTTC
TRBJ1-6 | TRBV18 | TRBD1 | 15 | . | CASSPYGGQGKPLHF | TGTGCCAGCTCACCATACGGTGGACAGGGTAAACCCCTCCACTTT
TRBJ2-3 | TRBV27 | . | 14 | . | CASRARVSTDTQYF | TGTGCCAGCAGGGCCCGGGTGTCCACAGATACGCAGTATTTT
TRBJ2-5 | TRBV29-1 | . | 15 | . | CSVYGLSGPQETQYF | TGCAGCGTTTATGGCCTTTCCGGGCCTCAAGAGACCCAGTACTTC
TRBJ1-3 | TRBV18 | TRBD1 | 17 | once | CASSPPPGTGAGNTIYF | TGTGCCAGCTCACCACCGCCCGGGACAGGGGCTGGAAACACCATATATTTT
TRBJ2-7 | TRBV9 | . | 14 | . | CASSPTTSAGEQYF | TGTGCCAGCAGCCCCACAACATCGGCAGGCGAGCAGTACTTC
TRBJ2-1 | TRBV4-2 | TRBD2 | 16 | . | CASSQVGSGGNNEQFF | TGTGCCAGCAGCCAAGTTGGAAGCGGGGGGAACAATGAGCAGTTCTTC
TRBJ2-1 | TRBV10-3 | TRBD1 | 15 | . | CAISEPGTGLLEQFF | TGTGCCATCAGTGAGCCAGGGACAGGTCTATTGGAGCAGTTCTTC
TRBJ2-1 | TRBV19 | . | 12 | . | CASSIGGEVQFF | TGTGCCAGTAGTATAGGAGGGGAGGTCCAGTTCTTC
TRBJ2-5 | TRBV28 | TRBD1 | 18 | . | CASSLSGPGTGKRETQYF | TGTGCCAGCAGTTTATCGGGACCCGGGACAGGGAAAAGAGAGACCCAGTACTTC
TRBJ2-5 | TRBV7-8 | . | 14 | . | CASSLQVTQETQYF | TGTGCCAGCAGCTTACAGGTTACCCAAGAGACCCAGTACTTC
TRBJ2-7 | TRBV7-6 | TRBD1 | 16 | . | CASSLEGAASSYEQYF | TGTGCCAGCAGCTTAGAGGGGGCGGCAAGCTCCTACGAGCAGTACTTC
TRBJ2-3 | TRBV9 | . | 15 | . | CASSATGPLPNTQYF | TGTGCCAGCAGCGCCACAGGTCCGCTACCTAATACGCAGTATTTT
TRBJ1-1 | TRBV7-9 | . | 13 | . | CASKQGPNTEAFF | TGTGCCAGCAAACAGGGACCGAACACTGAAGCTTTCTTT
TRBJ2-3 | TRBV5-6 | . | 13 | . | CASSLNPSDTQYF | TGTGCCAGCAGCTTGAATCCGTCGGATACGCAGTATTTT
TRBJ1-2 | TRBV19 | . | 13 | . | CASSGTDNYGYTF | TGTGCCAGTAGCGGGACTGATAACTATGGCTACACCTTC
TRBJ2-1 | TRBV6-5 | TRBD1 | 15 | . | CASSQDRSSYNEQFF | TGTGCCAGCAGCCAGGACAGGAGCTCCTACAATGAGCAGTTCTTC
TRBJ2-1 | TRBV13 | TRBD2 | 18 | once | CASSFKELAGRPYNEQFF | TGTGCCAGCAGCTTTAAGGAACTAGCGGGAAGACCCTACAATGAGCAGTTCTTC
TRBJ2-5 | TRBV18 | . | 15 | . | CASSPQGIQGETQYF | TGTGCCAGCTCACCACAGGGCATACAGGGAGAGACCCAGTACTTC
TRBJ1-3 | TRBV5-4 | . | 18 | . | CASSLDGGVLSSGNTIYF | TGTGCCAGCAGCTTGGATGGGGGGGTATTGAGCTCTGGAAACACCATATATTTT
TRBJ1-1 | TRBV7-9 | . | 12 | . | CASSLGATEAFF | TGTGCCAGCAGCTTAGGGGCGACTGAAGCTTTCTTT
TRBJ2-2 | TRBV29-1 | . | 12 | . | CSVISDTGELFF | TGCAGTGTAATATCGGACACCGGGGAGCTGTTTTTT
TRBJ2-1 | TRBV19 | TRBD2 | 18 | . | CASSISSGRGSSYNEQFF | TGTGCCAGTAGTATAAGTAGCGGGAGGGGGAGCTCCTACAATGAGCAGTTCTTC
TRBJ2-5 | TRBV2 | . | 12 | . | CASSVDRGTQYF | TGTGCCAGCAGTGTGGACAGAGGGACCCAGTACTTC
TRBJ2-1 | TRBV6-5 | TRBD1 | 16 | . | CASSYSGDRGRNEQFF | TGTGCCAGCAGTTACTCGGGGGACAGGGGGCGAAATGAGCAGTTCTTC
TRBJ1-4 | TRBV28 | . | 13 | . | CASSRGTNEKLFF | TGTGCCAGCAGTCGAGGGACTAATGAAAAACTGTTTTTT
TRBJ1-4 | TRBV10-3 | . | 13 | . | CAISGTVNEKLFF | TGTGCCATCAGTGGGACAGTTAATGAAAAACTGTTTTTT
TRBJ1-6 | TRBV6-5 | . | 14 | . | CASTSDRTNSPLHF | TGTGCCAGCACCTCTGACAGGACGAATTCACCCCTCCACTTT
TRBJ2-7 | TRBV10-3 | TRBD2 | 14 | . | CAISDVGRASEQYF | TGTGCCATCAGTGATGTCGGGAGGGCCAGTGAGCAGTACTTC
TRBJ2-3 | TRBV7-6 | . | 16 | . | CASSLRSNPNTDTQYF | TGTGCCAGCAGCCTCCGTTCTAATCCAAACACAGATACGCAGTATTTT
TRBJ1-1 | TRBV5-1 | . | 14 | . | CASSAEQGWTEAFF | TGCGCCAGCAGCGCTGAACAGGGTTGGACTGAAGCTTTCTTT
TRBJ1-1 | TRBV2 | . | 14 | . | CASRGKGGNTEAFF | TGTGCCAGCCGGGGAAAGGGGGGGAACACTGAAGCTTTCTTT
TRBJ1-1 | TRBV6-6 | . | 13 | . | CASAEGGNTEAFF | TGTGCCAGCGCGGAAGGGGGTAACACTGAAGCTTTCTTT
TRBJ1-2 | TRBV28 | TRBD1 | 13 | . | CASRPGTAYGYTF | TGTGCCAGCAGACCCGGGACAGCCTACGGCTACACCTTC
TRBJ2-2 | TRBV28 | TRBD2 | 16 | . | CASSSQPVLAAGELFF | TGTGCCAGCAGTTCCCAACCCGTACTAGCGGCCGGGGAGCTGTTTTTT
TRBJ2-3 | TRBV10-2 | TRBD2 | 15 | few | CASFGGTSAVGTQYF | TGCGCCAGCTTCGGAGGGACTAGCGCGGTTGGTACGCAGTATTTT
TRBJ1-4 | TRBV18 | . | 15 | . | CASSPWRATNEKLFF | TGTGCCAGCTCACCATGGCGGGCAACTAATGAAAAACTGTTTTTT
TRBJ2-1 | TRBV7-6 | . | 15 | . | CASSLDYGGYNEQFF | TGTGCCAGCAGCTTAGATTACGGGGGCTACAATGAGCAGTTCTTC
TRBJ1-4 | TRBV19 | . | 13 | . | CASSRTLWEKLFF | TGTGCCAGTAGTCGGACATTATGGGAAAAACTGTTTTTT
TRBJ2-7 | TRBV6-5 | TRBD2 | 13 | . | CASSTGTTYEQYF | TGTGCCAGCAGTACCGGGACTACCTACGAGCAGTACTTC
TRBJ2-7 | TRBV11-1 | TRBD2 | 14 | . | CASSSQGTNPEQYF | TGTGCCAGCAGTTCACAAGGGACTAACCCCGAGCAGTACTTC
TRBJ2-5 | TRBV7-8 | . | 15 | . | CASSSPQEFSETQYF | TGTGCCAGCAGCTCTCCCCAGGAGTTTTCAGAGACCCAGTACTTC
TRBJ1-4 | TRBV5-1 | . | 13 | . | CASSLYENEKLFF | TGCGCCAGCAGCTTGTACGAGAATGAAAAACTGTTTTTT
TRBJ2-3 | TRBV25-1 | TRBD2 | 16 | . | CASSEYAGEGTDTQYF | TGTGCCAGCAGTGAATATGCGGGAGAAGGGACAGATACGCAGTATTTT